This T cell receptor (beta chain) is from a study of shared clonotypes between healthy human individuals (dated by TCRdb to about 2020). Regarding the study in general: Three men and a couple of women, aged 18 to 49 years, made up the cohort. For each donor, CD4 naive and CD4 memory were each run on three plates, CD8 naive on two plates, and CD8 memory on one plate. Blood TCR repertoires of five healthy adults were deeply sequenced to estimate repertoire size and the extent of clonotype sharing between individuals. Libraries were prepared and TCR repertoires were sequenced by different laboratories using diverse techniques, in order to increase sequencing depth and limit assay-specific biases. Leukapheresis yielded between about 0.94 and 8.9 billion PBMCs per donor.

Donors were healthy HIV-negative adults with no recently reported acute infections or vaccinations. All donors were Caucasian adults living in Nashville, Tennessee, USA. CD8 memory samples were composed of magnetically selected CD45RO+ cells combined with CCR7-negative CD45RA+ effector memory (TemRA) cells. After blood collection by leukapheresis, PBMCs were isolated using Ficoll-Histopaque density gradient centrifugation and then cryopreserved in the vapor phase of liquid nitrogen. Purity and quantity of every magnetically sorted T cell population were checked by analytical flow cytometry. Genomic DNA was isolated from every sorted fraction and measured by UV absorbance on a Nanodrop 2000c. The junction shows trimming of 4 bases on V and 7 bases on J, plus 14 bases between the germline ends. CDR3 length: 14 amino acids, cysteine to phenylalanine. Just CDR3 DNA is preserved here, 42 bases in frame from base 1. Reading the germline V gene gives CDR1 SGHRS and CDR2 YFSETQ.

This clone was seen a handful of times. Its binding antigen is unknown. Base qualities are missing; no much larger clone stands one base away. Overall study results and their limits: Compared with non-shared clonotypes, clonotypes shared by all four sorted-subset donors had higher generation probabilities. Because the study included only a small number of donors, the genetic and exposure-history diversity represented was limited. Naive subsets generally had larger estimated clonotype richness than memory subsets did. When a handful of donors were compared, the shared fraction of clonotypes was about 5.5% for naive CD4, 3.5% to 4% for naive CD8, about 2.4% for memory CD4, and less than 0.5% for memory CD8. Pairwise subsampling led to the expectation that sequencing depth would affect the degree of clonotype sharing among donors. Incomplete sequencing was indicated by rarefaction of sorted-subset datasets, despite the large sequencing depth. Sampling was restricted to blood, and TCR repertoires in tissues likely differ from the TCR repertoires found in blood.

TCR CDR3 regions were amplified from genomic DNA by multiplex PCR using the deep immunoSEQ assay. Extracted genomic DNA from each cell subset was spread evenly across all wells of several immunoSEQ 96-well plates, with each plate serving as a replicate. For sorted subsets, each replicate PCR was loaded with 200 ng genomic DNA, equivalent to about 30,000 T cell genomes. Purified libraries were measured with a Qubit 3.0 fluorometer, size-checked on a Bioanalyzer 2100, and measured again with the KAPA Library Quantification kit. A separate single-read 150-cycle Illumina NextSeq 550 flow cell was used to sequence each immunoSEQ 96-well plate. In the original analysis: Because only junctional sequences without quality scores were contained in the immunoSEQ output, filtering matching that applied to full-length reads could not be performed. To assign V/J genes and CDR3, sequences were annotated using PyIR, a Python wrapper for IgBLAST v1.9, with IMGT germline references. Reads were removed for weak V/J assignments (E-value above 1e-6), missing CDR3, stop codons, out-of-frame junctions, or ambiguous translated residues. V3J clonotypes were defined as sequences sharing an identical inferred V gene, J gene, and CDR3 amino acid sequence. To compute the percentage overlap between repertoires, the number of shared unique clonotypes was divided by the size of the smaller repertoire. Richness of each repertoire was evaluated using RTK rarefaction, the Chao1 estimator, and Recon v2.1 estimates of unobserved clonotypes. Generation probabilities were computed with OLGA for all TCRbeta clonotypes obtained by the gDNA method from several donors. TCRdb re-hosts the immuneACCESS table, in-frame sequences only. Its copies lack some clones; in the studies checked, an unresolved V gene accounts for under half of them, and the cause for the rest is not known. V, J and clone size were drawn from that table, and D and trimming were deduced from the DNA. This sample lists about 380,000 clones; just over 95% were detected once. More than 0.3% of the sample is in the top ten clones.

Here the chain combines TRBV5-1 and TRBJ2-2; TRBD1 might be the D gene, on 7 matching bases. Sequences were obtained from memory CD8+ T cells sorted from blood. Per the publication, the cell subset or site label means: CD45RO+ cells pooled with CCR7-negative TemRA cells. This sequence originates from a man younger than 40 in good health. CDR3 region: CASSRYRGGGELFF. At the DNA level, the sequence is TGCGCCAGCAGCCGATACAGGGGAGGCGGGGAGCTGTTTTTT.